This T cell receptor (beta chain) comes out of a study of Graves' ophthalmopathy and Graves' hyperthyroidism. Study as a whole: Peripheral blood sampling occurred at initial diagnosis, before any treatment.

CDR3 length: 14 amino acids. V lost 2 bases, J lost 6 bases, and 11 bases lay in between. Germline values: CDR1 MNHEY, CDR2 SVGEGT. This clonotype was counted many times. Using RNA transcripts, the TCR beta CDR3 regions were amplified. Amplification began with first-round RT-PCR using HTBI primers, then second-round multiplex PCR was performed. TCRdb used MiXCR to reprocess the multiplex PCR reads, holding one entry per CDR3 protein. Here the sample spans 300,000 to 400,000 distinct CDR3 sequences, around a sixth being singletons. Lactation, pregnancy, uncontrolled infections and other autoimmune diseases were all grounds for excluding patients. Clinical symptoms, serum thyroxine, TRAb, thyroid ultrasound and orbital computed tomography formed the basis of diagnosis.

The source is an adult man with Graves' ophthalmopathy. The rearrangement joins TRBV6-2 or TRBV6-3 to TRBJ2-4; TRBD1 is a possible D gene (6 bases). The specimen was peripheral blood. CDR3 residues: CASSYGTIRNIQYF. The CDR3 DNA follows: TGTGCCAGCAGTTACGGGACAATAAGAAACATTCAGTACTTC.